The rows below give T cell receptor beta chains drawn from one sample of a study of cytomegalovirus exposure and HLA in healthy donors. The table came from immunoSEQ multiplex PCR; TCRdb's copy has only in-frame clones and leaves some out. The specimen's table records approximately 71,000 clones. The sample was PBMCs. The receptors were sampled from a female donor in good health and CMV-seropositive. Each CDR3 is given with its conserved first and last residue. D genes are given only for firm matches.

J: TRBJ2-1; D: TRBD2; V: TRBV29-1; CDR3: CSVESSGTPNEQFF; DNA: TGCAGCGTTGAAAGTAGCGGGACCCCCAATGAGCAGTTCTTC
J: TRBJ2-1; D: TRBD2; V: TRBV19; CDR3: CASRLAGGPDEQFF; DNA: TGTGCCAGTAGACTAGCGGGAGGGCCTGATGAGCAGTTCTTC
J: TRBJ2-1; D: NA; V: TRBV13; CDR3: CASSLPAEYLQFF; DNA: TGTGCCAGCAGCCTCCCCGCGGAGTATCTGCAGTTCTTC
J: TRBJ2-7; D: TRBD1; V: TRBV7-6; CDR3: CASSLGDRGAEQYF; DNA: TGTGCCAGCAGCTTAGGGGACAGGGGAGCCGAGCAGTACTTC
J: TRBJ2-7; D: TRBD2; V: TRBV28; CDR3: CASSLPGTSVSYEQYF; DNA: TGTGCCAGCAGCCTCCCCGGGACTAGCGTTTCCTACGAGCAGTACTTC
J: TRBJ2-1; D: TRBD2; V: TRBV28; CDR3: CASSSPLGLAGASYNEQFF; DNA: TGTGCCAGCAGTTCACCACTCGGACTAGCGGGAGCCTCCTACAATGAGCAGTTCTTC
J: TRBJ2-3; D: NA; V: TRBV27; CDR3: CASRWVARPDTQYF; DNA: TGTGCCAGCCGGTGGGTAGCGAGGCCAGATACGCAGTATTTT
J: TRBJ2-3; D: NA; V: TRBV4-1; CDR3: CASSQERLVTDTQYF; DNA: TGCGCCAGCAGCCAAGAAAGGCTAGTCACAGATACGCAGTATTTT
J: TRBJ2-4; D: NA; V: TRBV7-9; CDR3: CASGEGDSSGF; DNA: TGTGCCAGCGGAGAAGGGGACTCCAGCGGCTTC
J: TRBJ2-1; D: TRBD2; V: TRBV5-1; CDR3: CASSLVPAGEIYNEQFF; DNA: TGCGCCAGCAGCTTGGTACCCGCGGGAGAGATATACAATGAGCAGTTCTTC
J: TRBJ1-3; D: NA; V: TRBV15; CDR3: CATSRQGSSGNTIYF; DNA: TGTGCCACCAGCAGACAGGGATCGTCTGGAAACACCATATATTTT
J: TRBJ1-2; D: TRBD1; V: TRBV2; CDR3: CASRYLGTANYGYTF; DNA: TGTGCCAGCAGGTACCTTGGGACAGCTAACTATGGCTACACCTTC
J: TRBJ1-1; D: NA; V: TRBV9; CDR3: CASSVVGSPMNTEAFF; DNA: TGTGCCAGCAGCGTAGTGGGCAGCCCAATGAACACTGAAGCTTTCTTT
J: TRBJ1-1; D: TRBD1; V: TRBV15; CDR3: CATSGGTGEFNTEAFF; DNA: TGTGCCACCAGCGGAGGGACAGGTGAATTCAACACTGAAGCTTTCTTT
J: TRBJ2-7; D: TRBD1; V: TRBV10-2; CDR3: CASSRTGQGSYEQYF; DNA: TGCGCCAGCAGTCGGACAGGGCAGGGTTCCTACGAGCAGTACTTC
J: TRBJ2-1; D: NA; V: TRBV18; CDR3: CASSPKGANNEQFF; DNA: TGTGCCAGCTCACCAAAGGGAGCAAACAATGAGCAGTTCTTC
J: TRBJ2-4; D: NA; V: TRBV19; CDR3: CASSTIRGAKNIQYF; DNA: TGTGCCAGTAGTACCATCCGGGGAGCCAAAAACATTCAGTACTTC
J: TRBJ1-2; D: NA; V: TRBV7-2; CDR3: CASSFSGNGGYTF; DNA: TGTGCCAGCAGCTTTTCAGGGAATGGGGGCTACACCTTC
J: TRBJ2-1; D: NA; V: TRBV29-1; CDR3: CSAAGPPTYNEQFF; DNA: TGCAGCGCCGCAGGGCCGCCCACCTACAATGAGCAGTTCTTC
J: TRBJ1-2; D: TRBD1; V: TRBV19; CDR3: CASTPRGGALYGYTF; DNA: TGTGCCAGTACCCCTCGAGGGGGCGCTTTGTATGGCTACACCTTC
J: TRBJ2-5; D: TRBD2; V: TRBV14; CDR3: CASSQDWTSGETQYF; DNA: TGTGCCAGCAGCCAAGATTGGACTAGCGGGGAGACCCAGTACTTC
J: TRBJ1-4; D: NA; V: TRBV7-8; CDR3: CASSAPRAISHEKLFF; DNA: TGTGCCAGCAGCGCCCCGAGGGCTATCTCCCATGAAAAACTGTTTTTT
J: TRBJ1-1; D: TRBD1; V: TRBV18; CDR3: CASSPEKGALSTEAFF; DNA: TGTGCCAGCTCACCTGAAAAGGGGGCTCTGAGCACTGAAGCTTTCTTT
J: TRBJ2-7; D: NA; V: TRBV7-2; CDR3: CASSPNLYDGRTAYEQYF; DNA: TGTGCCAGCAGCCCGAATTTATATGACGGGAGAACGGCCTACGAGCAGTACTTC
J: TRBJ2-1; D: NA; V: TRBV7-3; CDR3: CASSASGAGSYNEQFF; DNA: TGTGCCAGCAGCGCCTCAGGGGCCGGATCCTACAATGAGCAGTTCTTC
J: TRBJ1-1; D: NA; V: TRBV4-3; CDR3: CASSQGERKNTEAFF; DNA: TGCGCCAGCAGCCAAGGAGAACGAAAGAACACTGAAGCTTTCTTT
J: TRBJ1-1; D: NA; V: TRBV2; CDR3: CASSEQEFPTEAFF; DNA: TGTGCCAGCAGTGAGCAGGAATTCCCCACTGAAGCTTTCTTT
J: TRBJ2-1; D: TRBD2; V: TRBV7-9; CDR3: CASSIRAGVSNEQFF; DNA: TGTGCCAGCAGCATCCGAGCGGGAGTAAGCAATGAGCAGTTCTTC
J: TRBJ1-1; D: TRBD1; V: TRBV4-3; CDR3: CASSQKQGAQDTEAFF; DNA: TGCGCCAGCAGCCAAAAACAGGGGGCGCAGGACACTGAAGCTTTCTTT
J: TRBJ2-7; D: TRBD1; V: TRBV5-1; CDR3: CASSLLDRGNEQYF; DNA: TGCGCCAGCAGCTTGCTGGACAGGGGGAACGAGCAGTACTTC
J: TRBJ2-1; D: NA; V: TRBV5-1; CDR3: CASTQGSYSYNEQFF; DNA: TGCGCCAGCACCCAGGGGTCGTACTCCTACAATGAGCAGTTCTTC
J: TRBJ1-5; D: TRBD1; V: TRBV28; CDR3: CASSRQGRRNQPQHF; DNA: TGTGCCAGCAGCAGACAGGGGAGGCGCAATCAGCCCCAGCATTTT
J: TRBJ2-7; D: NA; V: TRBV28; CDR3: CASRNRVHTYEQYF; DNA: TGTGCCAGCAGAAACAGGGTCCACACCTACGAGCAGTACTTC
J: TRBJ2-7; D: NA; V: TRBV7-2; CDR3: CASSSRHRGYEQYF; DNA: TGTGCCAGCAGCTCAAGACATAGGGGGTACGAGCAGTACTTC
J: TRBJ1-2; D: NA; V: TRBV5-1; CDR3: CASSLGARREYGYTF; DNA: TGCGCCAGCAGCTTGGGGGCCAGGCGGGAGTATGGCTACACCTTC
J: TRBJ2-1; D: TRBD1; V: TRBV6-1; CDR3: CATRSRQGAVNEQFF; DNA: TGTGCCACCCGATCAAGACAGGGGGCTGTTAATGAGCAGTTCTTC
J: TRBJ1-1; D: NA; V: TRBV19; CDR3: CASSRWRTSPTEAFF; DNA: TGTGCCAGTAGTAGATGGAGGACCTCTCCCACTGAAGCTTTCTTT
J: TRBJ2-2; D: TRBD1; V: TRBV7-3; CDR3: CASTPDRVTGELFF; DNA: TGTGCCAGCACCCCGGACAGGGTAACCGGGGAGCTGTTTTTT
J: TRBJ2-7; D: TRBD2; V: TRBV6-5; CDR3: CASKGLANSYEQYF; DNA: TGTGCCAGCAAGGGACTAGCGAACTCCTACGAGCAGTACTTC
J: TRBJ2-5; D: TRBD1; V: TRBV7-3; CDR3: CASSSSGTVGQETQYF; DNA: TGTGCCAGCAGCTCATCCGGGACAGTGGGCCAAGAGACCCAGTACTTC
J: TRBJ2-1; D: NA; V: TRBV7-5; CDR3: CARSFRATGVPDEQFF; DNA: TGTGCCAGAAGCTTCCGGGCGACAGGGGTCCCGGATGAGCAGTTCTTC
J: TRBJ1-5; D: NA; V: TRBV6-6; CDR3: CAINEAHSNQPQHF; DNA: TGTGCCATAAACGAAGCCCACAGCAATCAGCCCCAGCATTTT
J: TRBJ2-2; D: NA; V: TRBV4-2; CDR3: CASSQPQTRKNTGELFF; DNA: TGTGCCAGCAGCCAACCTCAGACTAGAAAGAACACCGGGGAGCTGTTTTTT
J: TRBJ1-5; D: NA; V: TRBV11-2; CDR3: CASSPRVGGGGPQHF; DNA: TGTGCCAGCAGCCCGCGGGTGGGGGGCGGGGGGCCCCAGCATTTT
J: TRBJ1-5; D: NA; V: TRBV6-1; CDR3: CASSTPPTGNQPQHF; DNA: TGTGCCAGCAGTACCCCCCCCACAGGGAATCAGCCCCAGCATTTT
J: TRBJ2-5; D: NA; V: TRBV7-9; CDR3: CASSVRGAETQYF; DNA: TGTGCCAGCAGCGTGCGGGGTGCAGAGACCCAGTACTTC
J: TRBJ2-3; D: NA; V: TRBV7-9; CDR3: CASSLAETSTDTQYF; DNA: TGTGCCAGCAGCTTAGCGGAGACGAGCACAGATACGCAGTATTTT
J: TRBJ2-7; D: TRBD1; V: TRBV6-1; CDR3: CASRGQGAYEQYF; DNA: TGTGCCAGCAGGGGACAGGGGGCGTACGAGCAGTACTTC
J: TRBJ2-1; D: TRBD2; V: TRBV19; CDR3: CASSSVGTSAFF; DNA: TGTGCCAGTAGTTCCGTGGGGACTAGTGCGTTCTTC
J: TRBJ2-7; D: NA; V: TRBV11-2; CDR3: CASSITDTAYEQYF; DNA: TGTGCCAGCAGCATCACCGACACAGCCTACGAGCAGTACTTC
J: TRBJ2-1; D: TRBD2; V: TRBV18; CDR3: CASTPRRGDEQFF; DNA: TGTGCCAGCACCCCCCGGCGGGGGGATGAGCAGTTCTTC